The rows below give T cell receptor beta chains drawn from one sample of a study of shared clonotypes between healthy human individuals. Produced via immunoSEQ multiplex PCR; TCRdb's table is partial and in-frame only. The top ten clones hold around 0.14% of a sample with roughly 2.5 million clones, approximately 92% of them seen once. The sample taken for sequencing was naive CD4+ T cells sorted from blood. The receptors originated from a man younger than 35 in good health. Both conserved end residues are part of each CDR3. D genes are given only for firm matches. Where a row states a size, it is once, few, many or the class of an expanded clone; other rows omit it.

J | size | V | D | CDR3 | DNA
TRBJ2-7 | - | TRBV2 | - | CASSGWPYEQYF | TGTGCCAGCAGTGGTTGGCCCTACGAGCAGTACTTC
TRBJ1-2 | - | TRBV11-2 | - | CASSLGRTSYGYTF | TGTGCCAGCAGCTTAGGCCGGACGTCCTATGGCTACACCTTC
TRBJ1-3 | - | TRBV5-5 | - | CASSLELNSGNTIYF | TGTGCCAGCAGCTTGGAACTCAACTCTGGAAACACCATATATTTT
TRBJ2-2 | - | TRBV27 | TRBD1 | CASSPGTGPGELFF | TGTGCCAGCAGTCCCGGGACAGGTCCCGGGGAGCTGTTTTTT
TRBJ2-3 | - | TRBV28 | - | CASLPRGATDTQYF | TGTGCCAGCCTTCCACGGGGGGCAACAGATACGCAGTATTTT
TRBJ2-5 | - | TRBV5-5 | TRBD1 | CASSTGTVEGTQYF | TGTGCCAGCAGCACCGGGACAGTTGAAGGGACCCAGTACTTC
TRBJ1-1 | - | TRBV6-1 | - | CASTRDITGNTEAFF | TGTGCCAGCACTCGGGACATCACGGGAAACACTGAAGCTTTCTTT
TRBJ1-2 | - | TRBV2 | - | CASSDTEYGYTF | TGTGCCAGCAGTGATACTGAGTATGGCTACACCTTC
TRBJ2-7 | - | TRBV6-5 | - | CASSGLGPSNEQYF | TGTGCCAGCAGCGGGCTGGGGCCCTCCAACGAGCAGTACTTC
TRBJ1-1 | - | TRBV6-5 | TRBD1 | CASRTGTGVAFF | TGTGCCAGCAGAACCGGGACAGGGGTTGCTTTCTTT
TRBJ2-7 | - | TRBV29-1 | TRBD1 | CSVGDRRSYEQYF | TGCAGCGTTGGGGACAGGCGCTCCTACGAGCAGTACTTC
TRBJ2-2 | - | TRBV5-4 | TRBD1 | CASSPLTGYTGELFF | TGTGCCAGCAGCCCTCTGACAGGGTACACCGGGGAGCTGTTTTTT
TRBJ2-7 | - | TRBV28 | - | CASSTLPYEQYF | TGTGCCAGCAGCACTCTCCCTTACGAGCAGTACTTC
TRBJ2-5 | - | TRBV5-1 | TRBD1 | CASSLLGQGAVETQYF | TGCGCCAGCAGCTTGTTGGGACAGGGGGCTGTGGAGACCCAGTACTTC
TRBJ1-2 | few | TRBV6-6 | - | CASTQRGQGYTF | TGTGCCAGCACTCAACGAGGGCAGGGCTACACCTTC
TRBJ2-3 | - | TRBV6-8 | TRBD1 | CAGRRPDSGQPPDTQYF | TGTGCCGGCAGAAGACCAGATTCGGGACAGCCCCCAGATACGCAGTATTTT
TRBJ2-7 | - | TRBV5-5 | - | CASSLSHLLGQYF | TGTGCCAGCAGCTTGAGCCACCTCCTGGGGCAGTACTTC
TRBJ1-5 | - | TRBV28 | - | CASSSQGSNQPQHF | TGTGCCAGCAGTTCACAGGGTTCCAATCAGCCCCAGCATTTT
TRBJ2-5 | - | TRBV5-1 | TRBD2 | CASSPFSTSGETQYF | TGCGCCAGCAGCCCATTTTCGACTAGCGGGGAGACCCAGTACTTC
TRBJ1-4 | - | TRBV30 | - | CAWSGGGSTNEKLFF | TGTGCCTGGAGCGGGGGCGGGTCAACTAATGAAAAACTGTTTTTT
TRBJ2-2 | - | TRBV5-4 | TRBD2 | CASSLGLAGGGPGELFF | TGTGCCAGCAGCCTGGGACTAGCGGGAGGTGGTCCCGGGGAGCTGTTTTTT
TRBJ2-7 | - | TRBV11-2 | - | CASSGGIHEQYF | TGTGCCAGCAGCGGGGGTATCCACGAGCAGTACTTC
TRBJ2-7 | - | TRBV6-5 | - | CASSYSARELFYEQYF | TGTGCCAGCAGTTACTCCGCCCGGGAATTATTCTACGAGCAGTACTTC
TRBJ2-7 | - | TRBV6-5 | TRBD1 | CASSLGQGSYEQYF | TGTGCCAGCAGCCTCGGACAGGGTTCCTACGAGCAGTACTTC
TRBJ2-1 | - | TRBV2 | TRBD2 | CASSPLAGGFNEQFF | TGTGCCAGCAGTCCTCTAGCGGGGGGGTTCAATGAGCAGTTCTTC
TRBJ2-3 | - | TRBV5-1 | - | CASSFGRTTDTQYF | TGCGCCAGCAGCTTTGGACGGACCACAGATACGCAGTATTTT
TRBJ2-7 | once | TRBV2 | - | CASRTTYEQYF | TGTGCCAGCAGAACCACCTACGAGCAGTACTTC
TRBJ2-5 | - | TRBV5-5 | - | CASRRGLREEETQYF | TGTGCCAGCAGACGGGGACTCCGGGAAGAAGAGACCCAGTACTTC
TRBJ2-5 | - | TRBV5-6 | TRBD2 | CASSGGVWGGQETQYF | TGTGCCAGCAGCGGTGGTGTTTGGGGAGGGCAAGAGACCCAGTACTTC
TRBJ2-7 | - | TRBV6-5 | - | CASSYEGGYEQYF | TGTGCCAGCAGTTACGAGGGGGGTTACGAGCAGTACTTC
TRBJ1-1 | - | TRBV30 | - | CAWSKTQNTEAFF | TGTGCCTGGAGTAAAACACAGAACACTGAAGCTTTCTTT
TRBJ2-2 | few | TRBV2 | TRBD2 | CASSETASGNTGELFF | TGTGCCAGCAGTGAAACGGCTAGCGGGAACACCGGGGAGCTGTTTTTT
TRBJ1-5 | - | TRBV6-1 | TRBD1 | CASSDLFGQGANQPQHF | TGTGCCAGCAGTGATCTATTTGGACAGGGCGCTAATCAGCCCCAGCATTTT
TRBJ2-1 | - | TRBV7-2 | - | CASSLVENYNEQFF | TGTGCCAGCAGCTTAGTAGAGAACTACAATGAGCAGTTCTTC
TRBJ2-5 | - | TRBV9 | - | CASSQGGETQYF | TGTGCCAGCAGCCAGGGTGGGGAGACCCAGTACTTC
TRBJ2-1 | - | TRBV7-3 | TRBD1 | CASSSGQGLYNEQFF | TGTGCCAGCAGTTCGGGACAGGGATTGTACAATGAGCAGTTCTTC
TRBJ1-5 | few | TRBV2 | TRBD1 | CASSRQGNQPQHF | TGTGCCAGCAGTCGACAGGGAAACCAGCCCCAGCATTTT
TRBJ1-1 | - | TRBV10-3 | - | CAIVGSGTEAFF | TGTGCCATCGTAGGGAGCGGGACTGAAGCTTTCTTT